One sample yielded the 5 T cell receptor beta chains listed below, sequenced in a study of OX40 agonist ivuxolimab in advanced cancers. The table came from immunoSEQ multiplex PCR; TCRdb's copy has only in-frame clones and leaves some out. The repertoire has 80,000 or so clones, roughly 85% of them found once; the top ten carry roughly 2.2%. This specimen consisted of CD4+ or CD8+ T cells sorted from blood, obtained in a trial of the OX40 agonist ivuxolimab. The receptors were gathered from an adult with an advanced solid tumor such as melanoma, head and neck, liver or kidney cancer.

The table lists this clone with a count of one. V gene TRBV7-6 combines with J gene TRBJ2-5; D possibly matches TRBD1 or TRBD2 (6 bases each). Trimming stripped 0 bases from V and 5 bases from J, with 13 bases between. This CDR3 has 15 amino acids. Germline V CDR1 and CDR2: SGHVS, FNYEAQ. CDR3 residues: CASSLAGGVPETQYF. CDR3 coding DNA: TGTGCCAGCAGCTTAGCGGGGGGCGTTCCGGAGACCCAGTACTTC. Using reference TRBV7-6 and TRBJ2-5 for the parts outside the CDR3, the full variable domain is GAGVSQSPRYKVTKRGQDVALRCDPISGHVSLYWYRQALGQGPEFLTYFNYEAQQDKSGLPNDRFSAERPEGSISTLTIQRTEQRDSAMYRCASSLAGGVPETQYFGPGTRLLVL.

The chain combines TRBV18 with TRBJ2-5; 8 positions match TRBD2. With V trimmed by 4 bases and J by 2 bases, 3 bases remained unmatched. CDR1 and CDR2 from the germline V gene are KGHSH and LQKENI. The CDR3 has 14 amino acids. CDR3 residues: CASSLGLAQETQYF. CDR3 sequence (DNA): TGTGCCAGCTCACTCGGACTAGCTCAAGAGACCCAGTACTTC.

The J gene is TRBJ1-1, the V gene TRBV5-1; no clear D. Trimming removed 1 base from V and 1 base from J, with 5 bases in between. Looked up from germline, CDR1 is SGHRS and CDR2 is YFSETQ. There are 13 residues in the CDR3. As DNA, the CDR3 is TGCGCCAGCAGCTTGTTACGGAACACTGAAGCTTTCTTT. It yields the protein CASSLLRNTEAFF.

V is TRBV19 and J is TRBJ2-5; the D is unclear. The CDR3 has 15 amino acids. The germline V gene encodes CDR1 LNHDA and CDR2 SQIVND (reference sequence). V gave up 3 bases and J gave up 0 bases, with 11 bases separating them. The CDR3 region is CASSMSNLYQETQYF. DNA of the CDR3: TGTGCCAGTAGTATGTCGAACTTGTACCAAGAGACCCAGTACTTC.

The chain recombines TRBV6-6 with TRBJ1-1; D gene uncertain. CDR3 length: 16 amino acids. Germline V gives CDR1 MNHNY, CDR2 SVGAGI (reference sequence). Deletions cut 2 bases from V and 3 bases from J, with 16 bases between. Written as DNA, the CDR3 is TGTGCCAGCAGTTACCCCAAACAAGACGGAGACACTGAAGCTTTCTTT. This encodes CASSYPKQDGDTEAFF.